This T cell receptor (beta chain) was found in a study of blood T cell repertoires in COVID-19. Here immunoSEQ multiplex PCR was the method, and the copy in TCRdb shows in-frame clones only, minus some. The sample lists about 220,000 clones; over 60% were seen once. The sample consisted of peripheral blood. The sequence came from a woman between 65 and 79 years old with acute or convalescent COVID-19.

The CDR3 spells CASSVAGGSGYTF. The CDR3 DNA reads TGTGCCAGTAGTGTGGCAGGGGGCTCTGGCTACACCTTC. The rearrangement links TRBV19 to TRBJ1-2; 8 bases map to TRBD1. The CDR3 covers 13 residues. The germline gives CDR1 LNHDA, CDR2 SQIVND (reference sequence). J was trimmed by 7 bases and V by 5 bases; bases with no gene match: 6.